The source of this T cell receptor (beta chain) is a study of cytomegalovirus exposure and HLA in healthy donors. Study outcomes and limitations: Some TCR beta chains (approximately 180 of them) were listed as cytomegalovirus-associated. HLA alleles showed associations with 15,000 to 20,000 TCR beta sequences in a later analysis, at a 0.05 false discovery rate. Both high specificity and high sensitivity reportedly marked the classifier's diagnosis of cytomegalovirus status. Within an earlier analysis, most TCR beta V segments proved productive either about 87% or about 30% of the time.

60 Vbeta and 13 Jbeta primers were used in PCR. Produced via immunoSEQ multiplex PCR; TCRdb's table is partial and in-frame only. Of about 130,000 clones detected, around 83% appear once; the ten largest clones hold 0.95% to 1.5%. To note about this clone: The antigen remains undetermined.

The specimen was PBMCs. This TCR derives from a girl aged 2-9 years in good health and CMV-seronegative.

CDR3 nucleotides: TGTGCCAGTAGTATGCGGGTGGAGGCTGAGCAGTTCTTC. It translates to CASSMRVEAEQFF. The chain joins TRBV19 to TRBJ2-1, with D maybe TRBD2 (5 bases). The ends were cut back, 3 bases at V and 9 bases at J, with 12 bases in the middle. Per germline, CDR1 LNHDA and CDR2 SQIVND (reference sequence). The CDR3 length is 13 residues.